These T cell receptor beta chains were read from a single sample in a study of T cell repertoires in cytomegalovirus infection. Their antigens are not known. Each CDR3 protein is one row after TCRdb ran MiXCR on the reads. This table holds hundreds of thousands of distinct CDR3 sequences, around a third found once. The sequencing used cultured PBMCs, collected from culture after CMV antigen stimulation. These receptors all come from a human donor in good health (CMV status not recorded). Some clones in this sample may be carry-over from other donors' samples. The CDR3 runs from the conserved cysteine through the conserved F or W. The order of the fields is CDR3 DNA, CDR3 protein, clone size, J gene, D gene, V gene. D genes are given only for firm matches. Clone size, where shown, is once, few, many, or a class for clones that have expanded.

cdr3_nt: TGTGCCAGCAGCTTGGGACAGGAAAACATTCAGTACTTC; cdr3_aa: CASSLGQENIQYF; clone_size: -; j_call: TRBJ2-4; d_call: -; v_call: TRBV5-4
cdr3_nt: TGTGCCAGCAGTGTGGGACTTAACACCGGGGAGCTGTTTTTT; cdr3_aa: CASSVGLNTGELFF; clone_size: -; j_call: TRBJ2-2; d_call: -; v_call: TRBV12-3/TRBV12-4
cdr3_nt: TGTGCCAGCAGTCAACTAGCGGGGGGAGTCACCGGGGAGCTGTTTTTT; cdr3_aa: CASSQLAGGVTGELFF; clone_size: few; j_call: TRBJ2-2; d_call: TRBD2; v_call: TRBV6-1
cdr3_nt: TGTGCCAGCAGCTTCCATGGACAGGGGTGGTACTTC; cdr3_aa: CASSFHGQGWYF; clone_size: few; j_call: TRBJ2-5; d_call: TRBD1; v_call: TRBV7-8
cdr3_nt: TGTGCCAGCAGTCAACAGCTCCTGTATGGCTACACCTTC; cdr3_aa: CASSQQLLYGYTF; clone_size: many; j_call: TRBJ1-2; d_call: -; v_call: TRBV6-1
cdr3_nt: TGCAGTGCCGCCGGGTACTCGGGGAACACTGAAGCTTTCTTT; cdr3_aa: CSAAGYSGNTEAFF; clone_size: -; j_call: TRBJ1-1; d_call: -; v_call: TRBV20-1
cdr3_nt: TGCAGTGCTAGACCCTCGACAGGGGGTAGTGCTGGGGCCAACGTCCTGACTTTC; cdr3_aa: CSARPSTGGSAGANVLTF; clone_size: -; j_call: TRBJ2-6; d_call: TRBD1; v_call: TRBV20-1
cdr3_nt: TGTGCCAGCAGCTTATTCTACGAGCAGTACTTC; cdr3_aa: CASSLFYEQYF; clone_size: many; j_call: TRBJ2-7; d_call: -; v_call: TRBV7-9
cdr3_nt: TGTGCCAGCAGTCCTACAGACAGCTCTGGAAACACCATATATTTT; cdr3_aa: CASSPTDSSGNTIYF; clone_size: -; j_call: TRBJ1-3; d_call: -; v_call: TRBV6-6
cdr3_nt: TGCAGTGCTAGATATGGCGGGAGGTCCTATTACGAGCAGTACTTC; cdr3_aa: CSARYGGRSYYEQYF; clone_size: few; j_call: TRBJ2-7; d_call: TRBD2; v_call: TRBV20-1
cdr3_nt: TGTGCCAGTAGTATTTCGGGCACAGGGCCAAATGAAAAACTGTTTTTT; cdr3_aa: CASSISGTGPNEKLFF; clone_size: few; j_call: TRBJ1-4; d_call: -; v_call: TRBV19
cdr3_nt: TGTGCCAGCAGCCTGAGCGGGCCCTACGAGCAGTACTTC; cdr3_aa: CASSLSGPYEQYF; clone_size: many; j_call: TRBJ2-7; d_call: -; v_call: TRBV7-2
cdr3_nt: TGTGCCAGCAGTGAAGAAAGGGGGTGGAATGAAAAACTGTTTTTT; cdr3_aa: CASSEERGWNEKLFF; clone_size: -; j_call: TRBJ1-4; d_call: -; v_call: TRBV6-1
cdr3_nt: TGTGCCAGCAGCTCCTCAGGGTGGGGCACAGATACGCAGTATTTT; cdr3_aa: CASSSSGWGTDTQYF; clone_size: few; j_call: TRBJ2-3; d_call: -; v_call: TRBV7-9
cdr3_nt: TGTGCCAGCAGCTCGTGGTCGGTAGCTGTGGAGACCCAGTACTTC; cdr3_aa: CASSSWSVAVETQYF; clone_size: many; j_call: TRBJ2-5; d_call: -; v_call: TRBV7-8
cdr3_nt: TGTGCCAGCACCTTGTTGCCGAGCGGGGGGGCAGATACGCAGTATTTT; cdr3_aa: CASTLLPSGGADTQYF; clone_size: many; j_call: TRBJ2-3; d_call: TRBD2; v_call: TRBV7-2
cdr3_nt: TGTGCCATCAGTGAGACCGGGACGGACAACACCGGGGAGCTGTTTTTT; cdr3_aa: CAISETGTDNTGELFF; clone_size: -; j_call: TRBJ2-2; d_call: -; v_call: TRBV10-3
cdr3_nt: TGTGCCAGCAGCTTCCAACAGGGGGCATACGAGCAGTACTTC; cdr3_aa: CASSFQQGAYEQYF; clone_size: many; j_call: TRBJ2-7; d_call: TRBD1; v_call: TRBV7-2
cdr3_nt: TGCGCCAGCAAGAACCAAGAGACCCAGTACTTC; cdr3_aa: CASKNQETQYF; clone_size: -; j_call: TRBJ2-5; d_call: -; v_call: TRBV5-1
cdr3_nt: TGTGCCAGCAGCTTTGACAGGGGGAGCACAGATACGCAGTATTTT; cdr3_aa: CASSFDRGSTDTQYF; clone_size: many; j_call: TRBJ2-3; d_call: TRBD1; v_call: TRBV7-2
cdr3_nt: TGTGCCAGCAGCGACCAAAAGGGGGATGAGCAGTACTTC; cdr3_aa: CASSDQKGDEQYF; clone_size: -; j_call: TRBJ2-7; d_call: -; v_call: TRBV7-9
cdr3_nt: TGTGCCAGCAGCTCGGGACAGGGTTTTGCCGGGGAGCTGTTTTTT; cdr3_aa: CASSSGQGFAGELFF; clone_size: few; j_call: TRBJ2-2; d_call: TRBD1; v_call: TRBV7-9
cdr3_nt: TGTGCCAGCAGCCGGGGGGGTGGTGGAAACACCATATATTTT; cdr3_aa: CASSRGGGGNTIYF; clone_size: -; j_call: TRBJ1-3; d_call: -; v_call: TRBV7-8
cdr3_nt: TGTGCCAGCAGGACAAACAGGGGACAGGCAGATACGCAGTATTTT; cdr3_aa: CASRTNRGQADTQYF; clone_size: -; j_call: TRBJ2-3; d_call: TRBD1; v_call: TRBV28
cdr3_nt: TGCGCCAGCAGTCCCTGGGGGAACCCCTTTTCCTACGAGCAGTACTTC; cdr3_aa: CASSPWGNPFSYEQYF; clone_size: -; j_call: TRBJ2-7; d_call: -; v_call: TRBV23-1
cdr3_nt: TGCGCCAGCAGCTTGGTCCGGGACAGGGATGAGACCCAGTACTTC; cdr3_aa: CASSLVRDRDETQYF; clone_size: few; j_call: TRBJ2-5; d_call: TRBD1; v_call: TRBV5-1
cdr3_nt: TGCGCCAGCAGCTTGGAGGGAGCAACCGAGCAGTACTTC; cdr3_aa: CASSLEGATEQYF; clone_size: few; j_call: TRBJ2-7; d_call: -; v_call: TRBV5-1
cdr3_nt: TGCAGTGCTAGAGATCTGCACCGGGGGCCGGAAGAGACCCAGTACTTC; cdr3_aa: CSARDLHRGPEETQYF; clone_size: -; j_call: TRBJ2-5; d_call: -; v_call: TRBV20-1
cdr3_nt: TGTGCCAGCAGTTATCCGGGGGACACTGAAGCTTTCTTT; cdr3_aa: CASSYPGDTEAFF; clone_size: -; j_call: TRBJ1-1; d_call: -; v_call: TRBV28
cdr3_nt: TGTGCCAGCAGCTTCTCGACCCAGATAGGGACCCAGTACTTC; cdr3_aa: CASSFSTQIGTQYF; clone_size: few; j_call: TRBJ2-5; d_call: -; v_call: TRBV11-2
cdr3_nt: TGTGCCAGCACCCTAGCGGGTCAGCGGGGGGTAGGAGAGACCCAGTACTTC; cdr3_aa: CASTLAGQRGVGETQYF; clone_size: many; j_call: TRBJ2-5; d_call: TRBD2; v_call: TRBV7-2
cdr3_nt: TGTGCCAGCAGTTTGGTCACAGGGGGTGGTTCTGTGTTCTTT; cdr3_aa: CASSLVTGGGSVFF; clone_size: -; j_call: TRBJ1-1; d_call: TRBD1; v_call: TRBV27
cdr3_nt: TGCGCCAGCTGGGTTAATCGGGGGAGCACTGAAGCTTTCTTT; cdr3_aa: CASWVNRGSTEAFF; clone_size: -; j_call: TRBJ1-1; d_call: -; v_call: TRBV4-1
cdr3_nt: TGTGCCAGCAGCGTCAGGGGGGACCTATACAGGGGCTACACCTTC; cdr3_aa: CASSVRGDLYRGYTF; clone_size: many; j_call: TRBJ1-2; d_call: TRBD1; v_call: TRBV7-2
cdr3_nt: TGTGCCAGCAGACTAGACGGTCAGGGGGGGCCAAACACTGAAGCTTTCTTT; cdr3_aa: CASRLDGQGGPNTEAFF; clone_size: many; j_call: TRBJ1-1; d_call: TRBD1; v_call: TRBV7-9
cdr3_nt: TGTGCCAGCAGTTCCAAGTTGGACAGGGTGAAAAACATTCAGTACTTC; cdr3_aa: CASSSKLDRVKNIQYF; clone_size: many; j_call: TRBJ2-4; d_call: TRBD1; v_call: TRBV7-2
cdr3_nt: TGTGCCAGCAGTTACTCGTGGGGCGCCGACGGCTACACCTTC; cdr3_aa: CASSYSWGADGYTF; clone_size: -; j_call: TRBJ1-2; d_call: -; v_call: TRBV6-6
cdr3_nt: TGTGCCAGCAGCTCCGACTGGGGAAGCTCCTACGAGCAGTACTTC; cdr3_aa: CASSSDWGSSYEQYF; clone_size: -; j_call: TRBJ2-7; d_call: -; v_call: TRBV7-2
cdr3_nt: TGTGCCAGCACCGTCCCCTCCCGTCCGCAGTATTTT; cdr3_aa: CASTVPSRPQYF; clone_size: few; j_call: TRBJ2-3; d_call: -; v_call: TRBV12-3/TRBV12-4
cdr3_nt: TGTGCCAGCAGCTTCCGACCCCGGGATACGCAGTATTTT; cdr3_aa: CASSFRPRDTQYF; clone_size: few; j_call: TRBJ2-3; d_call: -; v_call: TRBV11-2
cdr3_nt: TGTGCCAGCAGTGGGGGTGAGGAAAAACTGTTTTTT; cdr3_aa: CASSGGEEKLFF; clone_size: few; j_call: TRBJ1-4; d_call: -; v_call: TRBV2
cdr3_nt: TGTGCCAGCACTCCACCCGGGTCTCCCTCCTACGAGCAGTACTTC; cdr3_aa: CASTPPGSPSYEQYF; clone_size: -; j_call: TRBJ2-7; d_call: -; v_call: TRBV6-1
cdr3_nt: TGTGCCAGCAGCTTAGCCTGGTGGGCGGGAGTAGAGACCCAGTACTTC; cdr3_aa: CASSLAWWAGVETQYF; clone_size: -; j_call: TRBJ2-5; d_call: TRBD2; v_call: TRBV7-2
cdr3_nt: TGCAGTGCCACTCCGTTTGGGGCCATCACCTTCCGGGGCACAGATACGCAGTATTTT; cdr3_aa: CSATPFGAITFRGTDTQYF; clone_size: once; j_call: TRBJ2-3; d_call: -; v_call: TRBV20-1
cdr3_nt: TGTGCCAGCAGTCTTAGACTAGCGGGAAGATACAATGAGCAGTTCTTC; cdr3_aa: CASSLRLAGRYNEQFF; clone_size: few; j_call: TRBJ2-1; d_call: TRBD2; v_call: TRBV12-3/TRBV12-4